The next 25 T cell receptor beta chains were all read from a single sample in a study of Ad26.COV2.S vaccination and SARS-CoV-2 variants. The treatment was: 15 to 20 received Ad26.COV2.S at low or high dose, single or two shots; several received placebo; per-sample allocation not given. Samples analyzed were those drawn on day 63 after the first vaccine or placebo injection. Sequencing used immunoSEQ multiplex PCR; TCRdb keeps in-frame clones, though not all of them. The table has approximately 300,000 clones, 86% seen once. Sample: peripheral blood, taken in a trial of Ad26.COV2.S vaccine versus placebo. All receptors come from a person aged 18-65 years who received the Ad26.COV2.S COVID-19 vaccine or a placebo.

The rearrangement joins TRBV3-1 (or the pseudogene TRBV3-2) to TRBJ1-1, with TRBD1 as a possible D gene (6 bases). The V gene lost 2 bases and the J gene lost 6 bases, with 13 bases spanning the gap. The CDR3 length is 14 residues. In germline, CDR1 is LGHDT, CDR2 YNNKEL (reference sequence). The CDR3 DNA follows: TGTGCCAGCAGCCAACCAGGGGAAGGGGCTGAAGCTTTCTTT. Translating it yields CASSQPGEGAEAFF.

CDR3 sequence: CASSLLDRAGDTEAFF. The CDR3 region has the DNA TGTGCCAGCAGCCTATTGGACAGGGCCGGGGACACTGAAGCTTTCTTT. This rearrangement joins TRBV3-1 (or the pseudogene TRBV3-2) to TRBJ1-1; 8 bases line up with TRBD1. Losses at the gene ends were 4 bases for V and 3 bases for J; bases not matched to a gene: 10. Germline V gene sequence: CDR1 LGHDT, CDR2 YNNKEL (reference sequence). The CDR3 sequence is 16 residues long.

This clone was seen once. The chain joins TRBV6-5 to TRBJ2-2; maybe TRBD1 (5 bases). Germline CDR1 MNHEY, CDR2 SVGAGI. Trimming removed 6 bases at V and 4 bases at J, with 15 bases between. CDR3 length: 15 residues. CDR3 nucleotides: TGTGCCAGCAGGAATGGACAACGGAGCACCGGGGAGCTGTTTTTT. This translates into CASRNGQRSTGELFF.

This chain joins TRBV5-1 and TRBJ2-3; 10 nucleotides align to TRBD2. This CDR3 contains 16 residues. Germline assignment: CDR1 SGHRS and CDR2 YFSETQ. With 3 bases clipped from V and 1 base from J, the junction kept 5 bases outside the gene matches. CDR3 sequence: CASSSALAGGTDTQYF. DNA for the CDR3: TGCGCCAGCAGCTCTGCTCTAGCGGGGGGCACAGATACGCAGTATTTT.

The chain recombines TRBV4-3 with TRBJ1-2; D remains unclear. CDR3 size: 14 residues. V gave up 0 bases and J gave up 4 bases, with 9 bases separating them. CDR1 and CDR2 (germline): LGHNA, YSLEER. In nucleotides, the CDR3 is TGCGCCAGCAGCCAAGAGAGAGTGACCTATGGCTACACCTTC. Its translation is CASSQERVTYGYTF.

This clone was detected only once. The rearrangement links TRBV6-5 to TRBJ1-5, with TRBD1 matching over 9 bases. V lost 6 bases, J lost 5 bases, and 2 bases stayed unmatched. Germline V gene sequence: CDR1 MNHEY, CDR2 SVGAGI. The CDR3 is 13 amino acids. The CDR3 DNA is TGTGCCAGCAGATGGACAGGGGATCAGCCCCAGCATTTT. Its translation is CASRWTGDQPQHF.

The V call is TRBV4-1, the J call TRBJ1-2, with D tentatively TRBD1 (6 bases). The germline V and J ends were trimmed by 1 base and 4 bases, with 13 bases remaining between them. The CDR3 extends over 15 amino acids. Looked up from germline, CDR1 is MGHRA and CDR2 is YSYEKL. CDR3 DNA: TGCGCCAGCAGCCAAGTGGCCCAGACAGGCTATGGCTACACCTTC. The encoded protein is CASSQVAQTGYGYTF.

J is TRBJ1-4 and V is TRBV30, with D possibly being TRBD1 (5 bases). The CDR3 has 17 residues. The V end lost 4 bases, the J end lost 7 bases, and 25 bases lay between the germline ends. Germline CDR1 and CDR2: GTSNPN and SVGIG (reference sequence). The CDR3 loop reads CAWKLPRVNLRGEKLFF. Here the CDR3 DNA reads TGTGCCTGGAAGCTCCCCAGGGTTAATTTAAGAGGTGAAAAACTGTTTTTT.

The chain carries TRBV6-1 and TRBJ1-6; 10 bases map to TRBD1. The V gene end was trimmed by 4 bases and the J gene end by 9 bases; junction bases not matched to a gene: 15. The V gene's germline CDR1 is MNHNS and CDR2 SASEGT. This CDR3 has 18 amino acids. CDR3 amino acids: CASSALTGGKPRGSPLHF. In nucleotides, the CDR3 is TGTGCCAGCAGTGCCCTGACAGGGGGCAAGCCCCGCGGTTCACCCCTCCACTTT.

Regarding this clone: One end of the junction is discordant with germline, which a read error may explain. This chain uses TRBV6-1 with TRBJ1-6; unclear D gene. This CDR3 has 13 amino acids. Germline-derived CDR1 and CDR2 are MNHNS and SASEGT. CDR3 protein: CASREAYNSPLHF. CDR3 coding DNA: TGTGCCAGCAGGGAAGCCTATAATTCACCCCTCCACTTT.

This chain's CDR3 is CASSSRAGLVEKLFF. The DNA for the CDR3 is TGTGCCAGCAGCTCCCGGGCGGGGTTGGTTGAAAAACTGTTTTTT. The chain combines TRBV7-2 with TRBJ1-4; D remains unclear. The germline V gene has CDR1 SGHTA and CDR2 FQGNSA. The CDR3 runs to 15 residues. Trimming removed 4 bases from V and 7 bases from J, with 16 bases in between.

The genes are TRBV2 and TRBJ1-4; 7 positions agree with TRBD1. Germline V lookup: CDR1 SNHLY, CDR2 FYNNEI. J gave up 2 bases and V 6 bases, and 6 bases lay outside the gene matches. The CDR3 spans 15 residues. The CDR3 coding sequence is TGTGCCAGCAGATTACAGGGGTGGACTAATGAAAAACTGTTTTTT. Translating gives CASRLQGWTNEKLFF.

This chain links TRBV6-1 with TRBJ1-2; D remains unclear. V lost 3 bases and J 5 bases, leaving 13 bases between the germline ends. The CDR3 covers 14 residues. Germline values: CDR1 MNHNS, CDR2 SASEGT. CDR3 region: CASSEMGMGYGYTF. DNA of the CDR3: TGTGCCAGCAGTGAGATGGGGATGGGATATGGCTACACCTTC.

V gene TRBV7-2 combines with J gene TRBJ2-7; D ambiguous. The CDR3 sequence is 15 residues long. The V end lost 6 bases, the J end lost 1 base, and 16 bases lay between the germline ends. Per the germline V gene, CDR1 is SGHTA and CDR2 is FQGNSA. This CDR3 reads CASSLGFSSSYEQYF. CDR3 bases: TGTGCCAGCAGTCTTGGATTCTCCTCTTCCTACGAGCAGTACTTC.

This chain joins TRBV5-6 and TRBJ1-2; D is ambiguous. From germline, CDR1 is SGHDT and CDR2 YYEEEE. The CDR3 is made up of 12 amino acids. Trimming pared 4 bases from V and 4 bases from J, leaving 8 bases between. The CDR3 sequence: CASSRSSYGYTF. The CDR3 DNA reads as TGTGCCAGCAGCCGAAGTTCCTATGGCTACACCTTC.

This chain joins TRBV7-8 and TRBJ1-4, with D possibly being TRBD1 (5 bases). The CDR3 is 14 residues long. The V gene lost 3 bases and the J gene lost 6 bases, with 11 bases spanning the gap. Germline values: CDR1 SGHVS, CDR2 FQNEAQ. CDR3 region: CASSFGRAYEKLFF. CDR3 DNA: TGTGCCAGCAGCTTCGGCAGGGCATATGAAAAACTGTTTTTT.

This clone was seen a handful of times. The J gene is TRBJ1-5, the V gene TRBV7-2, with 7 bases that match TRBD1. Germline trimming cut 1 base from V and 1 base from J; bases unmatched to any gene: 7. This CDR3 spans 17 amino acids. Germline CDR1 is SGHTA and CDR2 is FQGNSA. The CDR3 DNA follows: TGTGCCAGCAGCTTAGATCGGACAGGCGGCAGCAATCAGCCCCAGCATTTT. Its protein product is CASSLDRTGGSNQPQHF.

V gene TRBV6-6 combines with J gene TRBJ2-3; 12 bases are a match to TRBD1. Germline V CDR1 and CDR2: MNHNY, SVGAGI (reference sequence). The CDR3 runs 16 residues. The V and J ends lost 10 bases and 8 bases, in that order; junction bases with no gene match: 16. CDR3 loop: CATDKLGQGALPTQYF. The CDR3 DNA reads TGTGCCACCGATAAGCTGGGACAGGGGGCTCTGCCTACGCAGTATTTT.

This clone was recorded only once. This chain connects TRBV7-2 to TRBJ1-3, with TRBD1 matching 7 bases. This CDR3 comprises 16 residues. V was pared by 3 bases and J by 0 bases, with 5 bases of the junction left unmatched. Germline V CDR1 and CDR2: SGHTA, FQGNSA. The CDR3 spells CASSFGTALSGNTIYF. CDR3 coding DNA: TGTGCCAGCAGCTTTGGGACAGCGCTCTCTGGAAACACCATATATTTT.

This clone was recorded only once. The CDR3 sequence is CASSLRTSHNEQFF. CDR3 DNA: TGTGCCAGCAGCCTCCGGACTAGCCACAATGAGCAGTTCTTC. This chain uses TRBV5-4 with TRBJ2-1; TRBD2 agrees at 8 bases. V lost 4 bases to trimming and J lost 5 bases; unmatched junction nucleotides: 5. The CDR3 runs to 14 residues. Germline CDR1 and CDR2: SGHNT and YYREEE (reference sequence).

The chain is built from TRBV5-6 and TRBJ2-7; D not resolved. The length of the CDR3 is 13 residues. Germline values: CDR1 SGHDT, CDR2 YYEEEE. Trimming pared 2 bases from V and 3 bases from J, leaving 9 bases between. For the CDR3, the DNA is TGTGCCAGCAGCTTACGTCATAACTACGAGCAGTACTTC. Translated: CASSLRHNYEQYF.

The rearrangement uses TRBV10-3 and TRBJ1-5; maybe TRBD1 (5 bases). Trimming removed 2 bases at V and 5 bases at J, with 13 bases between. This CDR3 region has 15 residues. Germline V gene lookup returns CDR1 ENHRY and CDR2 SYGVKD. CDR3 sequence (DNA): TGTGCCATCAGTGAGGGACAACGAAATTATCAGCCCCAGCATTTT. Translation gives CAISEGQRNYQPQHF.

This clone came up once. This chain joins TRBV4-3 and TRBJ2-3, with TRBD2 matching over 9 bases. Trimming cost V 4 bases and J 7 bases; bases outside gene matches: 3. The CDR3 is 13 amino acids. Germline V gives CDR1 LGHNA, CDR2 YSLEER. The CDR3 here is CASSRAGGHTQYF. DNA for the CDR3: TGCGCCAGCAGCCGTGCGGGGGGGCATACGCAGTATTTT.

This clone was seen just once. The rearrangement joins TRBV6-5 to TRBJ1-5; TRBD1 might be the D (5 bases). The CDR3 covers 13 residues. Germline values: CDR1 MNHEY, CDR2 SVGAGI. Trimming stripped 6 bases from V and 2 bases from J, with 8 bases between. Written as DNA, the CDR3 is TGTGCCAGCAGACCGGGGGGCAATCAGCCCCAGCATTTT. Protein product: CASRPGGNQPQHF.

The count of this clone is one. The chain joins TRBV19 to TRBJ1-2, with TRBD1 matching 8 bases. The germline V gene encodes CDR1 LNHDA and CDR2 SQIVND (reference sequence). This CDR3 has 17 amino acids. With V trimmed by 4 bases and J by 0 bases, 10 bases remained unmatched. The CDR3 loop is CASSRLTGALANYGYTF. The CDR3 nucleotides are TGTGCCAGTAGTAGGCTGACAGGGGCCCTAGCTAACTATGGCTACACCTTC.